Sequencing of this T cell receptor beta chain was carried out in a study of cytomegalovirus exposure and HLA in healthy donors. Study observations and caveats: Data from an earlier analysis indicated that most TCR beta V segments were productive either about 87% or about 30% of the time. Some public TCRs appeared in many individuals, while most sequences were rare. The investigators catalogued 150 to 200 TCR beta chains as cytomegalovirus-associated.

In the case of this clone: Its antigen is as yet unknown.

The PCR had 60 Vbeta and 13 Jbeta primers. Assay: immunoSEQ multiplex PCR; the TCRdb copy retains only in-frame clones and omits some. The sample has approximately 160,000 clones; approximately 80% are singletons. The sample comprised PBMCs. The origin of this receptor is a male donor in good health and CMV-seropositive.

The CDR3 DNA sequence: TGTGCCAGCAGACCGCTAGACAGGGAGGTCACTGAAGCTTTCTTT. This sequence encodes CASRPLDREVTEAFF. The rearrangement joins TRBV2 to TRBJ1-1; 7 bases align to TRBD1. The CDR3 covers 15 residues. Germline trimming cut 6 bases from V and 4 bases from J; bases unmatched to any gene: 11. CDR1 SNHLY and CDR2 FYNNEI come from the germline V gene.